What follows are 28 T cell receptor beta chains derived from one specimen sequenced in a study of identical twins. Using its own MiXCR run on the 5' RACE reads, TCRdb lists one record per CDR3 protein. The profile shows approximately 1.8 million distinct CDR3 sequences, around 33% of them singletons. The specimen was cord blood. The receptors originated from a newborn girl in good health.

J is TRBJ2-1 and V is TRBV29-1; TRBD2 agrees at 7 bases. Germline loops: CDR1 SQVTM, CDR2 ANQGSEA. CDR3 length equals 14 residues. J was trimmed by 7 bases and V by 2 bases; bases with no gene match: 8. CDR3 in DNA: TGCAGCGTTGAAAAGGTGCGGGAGCGGAATGAGCAGTTCTTC. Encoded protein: CSVEKVRERNEQFF.

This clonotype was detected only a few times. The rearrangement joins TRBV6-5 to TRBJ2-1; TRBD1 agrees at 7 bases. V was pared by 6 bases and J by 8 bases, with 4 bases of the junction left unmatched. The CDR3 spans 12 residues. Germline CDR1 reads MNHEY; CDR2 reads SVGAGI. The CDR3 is CASRSGTDEQFF. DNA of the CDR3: TGTGCCAGCAGGTCCGGGACAGATGAGCAGTTCTTC.

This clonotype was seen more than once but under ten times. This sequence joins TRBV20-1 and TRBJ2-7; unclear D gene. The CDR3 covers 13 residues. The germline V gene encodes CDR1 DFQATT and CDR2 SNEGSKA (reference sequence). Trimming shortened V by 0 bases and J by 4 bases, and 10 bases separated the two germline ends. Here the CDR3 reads CSAREGNRYEQYF. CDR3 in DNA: TGCAGTGCTAGAGAAGGTAACAGATACGAGCAGTACTTC.

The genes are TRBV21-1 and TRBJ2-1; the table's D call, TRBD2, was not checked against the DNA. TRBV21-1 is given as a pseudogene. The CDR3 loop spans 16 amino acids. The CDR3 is CASSNLVSSGRNEQFF. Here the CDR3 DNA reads TGTGCCAGCAGCAATTTGGTGTCTAGCGGGAGAAATGAGCAGTTCTTC.

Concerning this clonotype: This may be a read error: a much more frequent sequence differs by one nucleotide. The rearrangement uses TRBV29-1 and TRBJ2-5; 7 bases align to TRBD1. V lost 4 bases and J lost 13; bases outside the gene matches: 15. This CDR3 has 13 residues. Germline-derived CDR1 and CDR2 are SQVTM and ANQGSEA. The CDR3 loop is CSVGGQLLYERYF. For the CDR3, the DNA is TGCAGCGTTGGGGGACAGTTACTCTACGAGCGGTACTTC.

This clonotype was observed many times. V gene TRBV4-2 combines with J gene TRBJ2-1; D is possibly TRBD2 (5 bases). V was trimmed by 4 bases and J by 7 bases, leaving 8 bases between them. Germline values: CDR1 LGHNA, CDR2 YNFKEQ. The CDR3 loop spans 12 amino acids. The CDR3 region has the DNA TGTGCCAGCAGCCCCTTAGCGAATGAGCAGTTCTTC. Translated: CASSPLANEQFF.

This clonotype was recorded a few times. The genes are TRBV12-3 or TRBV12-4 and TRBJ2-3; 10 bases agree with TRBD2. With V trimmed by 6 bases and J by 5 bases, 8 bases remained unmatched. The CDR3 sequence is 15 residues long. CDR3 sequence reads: CASSHLAGERDTQYF. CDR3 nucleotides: TGTGCCAGCAGCCACCTAGCGGGGGAGAGAGATACGCAGTATTTT.

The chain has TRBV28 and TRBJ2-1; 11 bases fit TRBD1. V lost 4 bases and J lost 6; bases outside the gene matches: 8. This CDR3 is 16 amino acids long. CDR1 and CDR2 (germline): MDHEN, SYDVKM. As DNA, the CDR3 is TGTGCCAGCAGTTCCCCTTCCGGGACAGGGGGCAATGAGCAGTTCTTC. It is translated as CASSSPSGTGGNEQFF.

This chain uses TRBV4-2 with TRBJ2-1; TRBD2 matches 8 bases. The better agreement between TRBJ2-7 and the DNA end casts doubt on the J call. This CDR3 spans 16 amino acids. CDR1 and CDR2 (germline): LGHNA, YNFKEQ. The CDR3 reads CASSQDPSGRYNEQYF. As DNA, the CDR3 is TGTGCCAGCAGCCAAGACCCTAGCGGGCGATACAATGAGCAGTACTTC.

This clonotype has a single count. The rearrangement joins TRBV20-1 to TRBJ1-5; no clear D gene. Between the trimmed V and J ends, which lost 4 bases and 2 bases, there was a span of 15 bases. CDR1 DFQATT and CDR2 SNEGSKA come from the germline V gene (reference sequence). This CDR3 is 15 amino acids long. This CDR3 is CSAKEAPSGNQPQHF. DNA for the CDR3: TGCAGTGCTAAAGAGGCCCCATCGGGCAATCAGCCCCAGCATTTT.

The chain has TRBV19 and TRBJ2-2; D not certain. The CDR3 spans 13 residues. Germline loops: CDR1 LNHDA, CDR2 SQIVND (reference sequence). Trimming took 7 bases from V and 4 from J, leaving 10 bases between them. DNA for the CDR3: TGTGCCAGTAATGGCTCCCTCACCGGGGAGCTGTTTTTT. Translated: CASNGSLTGELFF.

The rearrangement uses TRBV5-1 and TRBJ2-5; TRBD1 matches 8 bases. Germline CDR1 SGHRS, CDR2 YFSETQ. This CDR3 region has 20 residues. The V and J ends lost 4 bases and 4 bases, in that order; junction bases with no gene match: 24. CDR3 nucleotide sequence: TGCGCCAGCAGCCGCCCTACAGGCACTACAGGGGGTAAGGGTCGAGAGACCCAGTACTTC. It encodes CASSRPTGTTGGKGRETQYF. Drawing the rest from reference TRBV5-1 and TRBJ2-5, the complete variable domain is KAGVTQTPRYLIKTRGQQVTLSCSPISGHRSVSWYQQTPGQGLQFLFEYFSETQRNKGNFPGRFSGRQFSNSRSEMNVSTLELGDSALYLCASSRPTGTTGGKGRETQYFGPGTRLLVL.

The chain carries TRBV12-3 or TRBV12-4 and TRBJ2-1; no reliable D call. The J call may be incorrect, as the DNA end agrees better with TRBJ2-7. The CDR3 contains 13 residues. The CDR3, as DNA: TGTGCCAACTGTGCGAGACGCACCAATGAGCAGTACTTC. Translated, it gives CANCARRTNEQYF.

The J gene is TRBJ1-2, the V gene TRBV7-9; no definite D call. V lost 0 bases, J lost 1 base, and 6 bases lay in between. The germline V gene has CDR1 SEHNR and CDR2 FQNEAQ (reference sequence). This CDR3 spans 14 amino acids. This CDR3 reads CASSLAADNYGYTF. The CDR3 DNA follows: TGTGCCAGCAGCTTAGCGGCAGATAACTATGGCTACACCTTC.

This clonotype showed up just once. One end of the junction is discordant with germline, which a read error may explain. CDR3 DNA: TGTGCCAGCAGCAGGGACAGGATGAACTATGGCCACACCTTC. It encodes CASSRDRMNYGHTF. This chain uses TRBV27 with TRBJ1-2; 8 nucleotides line up with TRBD1. The germline gives CDR1 MNHEY, CDR2 SMNVEV (reference sequence). This CDR3 is 14 amino acids long.

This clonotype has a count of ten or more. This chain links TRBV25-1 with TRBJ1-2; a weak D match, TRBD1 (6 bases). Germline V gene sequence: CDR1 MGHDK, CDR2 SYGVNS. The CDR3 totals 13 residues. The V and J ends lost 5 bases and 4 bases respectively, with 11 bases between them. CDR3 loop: CASSPGTPYGYTF. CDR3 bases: TGTGCCAGCAGTCCGGGGACACCCTATGGCTACACCTTC.

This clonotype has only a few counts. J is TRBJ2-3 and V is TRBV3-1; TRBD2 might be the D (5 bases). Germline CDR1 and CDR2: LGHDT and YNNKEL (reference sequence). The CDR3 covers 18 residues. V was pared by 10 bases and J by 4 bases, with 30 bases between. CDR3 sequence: CATSDVTGNSKDADTQYF. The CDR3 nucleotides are TGTGCCACCTCGGACGTCACCGGGAACTCAAAGGACGCAGATACGCAGTATTTT.

The CDR3 region is CASSVVGGNTEAFF. In DNA form, the CDR3 reads TGTGCCAGCAGCGTAGTGGGGGGGAACACTGAAGCTTTCTTT. The V gene is TRBV9, the J gene TRBJ1-1; tentative D call: TRBD1 (5 bases). The CDR3 runs 14 residues. In germline, CDR1 is SGDLS, CDR2 YYNGEE. The V end lost 0 bases, the J end lost 1 base, and 7 bases lay between the germline ends. Based on the CDR3 plus reference TRBV9 and TRBJ1-1, the full variable domain is DSGVTQTPKHLITATGQRVTLRCSPRSGDLSVYWYQQSLDQGLQFLIQYYNGEERAKGNILERFSAQQFPDLHSELNLSSLELGDSALYFCASSVVGGNTEAFFGQGTRLTVV.

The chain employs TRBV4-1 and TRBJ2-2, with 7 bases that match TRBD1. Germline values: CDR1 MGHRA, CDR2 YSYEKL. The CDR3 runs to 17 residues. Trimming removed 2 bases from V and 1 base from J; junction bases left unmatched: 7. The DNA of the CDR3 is TGCGCCAGCAGCCAACCTCACAGGGGTCAGAACACCGGGGAGCTGTTTTTT. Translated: CASSQPHRGQNTGELFF.

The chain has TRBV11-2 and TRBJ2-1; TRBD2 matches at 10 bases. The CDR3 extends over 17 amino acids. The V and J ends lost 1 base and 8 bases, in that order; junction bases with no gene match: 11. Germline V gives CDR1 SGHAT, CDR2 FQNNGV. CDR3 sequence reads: CASSLVRSSGGVYEQFF. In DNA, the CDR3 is TGTGCCAGCAGCTTAGTGCGGTCTAGCGGGGGTGTTTATGAGCAGTTCTTC.

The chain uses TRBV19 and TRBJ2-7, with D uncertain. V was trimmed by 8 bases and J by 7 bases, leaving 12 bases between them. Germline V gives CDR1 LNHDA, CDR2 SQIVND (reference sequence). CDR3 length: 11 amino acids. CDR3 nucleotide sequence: TGTGCCAGTGACTCCTACAATGAGCAGTACTTC. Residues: CASDSYNEQYF.

CDR3 amino acids: CASSIQGQMNTEAFF. For the CDR3, the DNA is TGTGCCAGCAGTATCCAGGGACAGATGAACACTGAAGCTTTCTTT. The J gene is TRBJ1-1, the V gene TRBV7-9, with 7 bases aligning to TRBD1. The CDR3 consists of 15 residues. Unmatched junction bases numbered 7, after V lost 6 bases and J lost 0 bases. In germline, CDR1 is SEHNR, CDR2 FQNEAQ (reference sequence).

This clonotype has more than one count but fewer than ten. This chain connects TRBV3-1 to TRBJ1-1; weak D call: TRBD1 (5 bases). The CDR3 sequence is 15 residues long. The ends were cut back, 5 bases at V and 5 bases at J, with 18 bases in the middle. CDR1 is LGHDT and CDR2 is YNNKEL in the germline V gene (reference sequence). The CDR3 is CASSAYQGRGTEAFF. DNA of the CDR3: TGTGCCAGCAGCGCGTACCAGGGAAGAGGGACTGAAGCTTTCTTT.

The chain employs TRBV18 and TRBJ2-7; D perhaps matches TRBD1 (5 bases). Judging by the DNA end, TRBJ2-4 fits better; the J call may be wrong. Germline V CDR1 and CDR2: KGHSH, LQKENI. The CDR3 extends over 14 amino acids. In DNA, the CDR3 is TGTGCCAGCTCACCATTAAGGACACTCGTCATTCAGTACTTC. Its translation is CASSPLRTLVIQYF.

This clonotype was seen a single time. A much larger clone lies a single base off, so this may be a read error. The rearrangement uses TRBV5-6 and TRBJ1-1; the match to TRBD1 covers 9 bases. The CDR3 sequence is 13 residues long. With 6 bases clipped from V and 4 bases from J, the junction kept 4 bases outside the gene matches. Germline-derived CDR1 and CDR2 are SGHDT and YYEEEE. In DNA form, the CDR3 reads TGTGCCAGCACTAAGACAGGGGGCACTGAAGCTTTCTTT. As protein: CASTKTGGTEAFF.

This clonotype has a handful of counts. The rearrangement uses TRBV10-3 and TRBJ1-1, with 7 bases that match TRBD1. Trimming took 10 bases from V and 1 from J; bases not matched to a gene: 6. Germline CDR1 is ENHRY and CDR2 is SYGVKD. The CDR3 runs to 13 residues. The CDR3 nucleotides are TGTGCCACCGGCGACAGGGCGAACACTGAAGCTTTCTTT. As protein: CATGDRANTEAFF.

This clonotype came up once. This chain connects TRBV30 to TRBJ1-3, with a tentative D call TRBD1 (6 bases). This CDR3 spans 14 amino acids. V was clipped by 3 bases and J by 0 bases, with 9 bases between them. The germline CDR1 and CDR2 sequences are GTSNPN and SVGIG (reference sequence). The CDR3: CAWRGGSSGNTIYF. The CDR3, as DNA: TGTGCCTGGAGGGGGGGCAGCTCTGGAAACACCATATATTTT.

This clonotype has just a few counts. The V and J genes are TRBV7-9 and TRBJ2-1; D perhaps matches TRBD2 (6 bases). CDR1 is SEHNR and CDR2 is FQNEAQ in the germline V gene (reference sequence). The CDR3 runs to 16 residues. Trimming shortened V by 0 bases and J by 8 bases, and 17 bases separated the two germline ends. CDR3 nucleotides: TGTGCCAGCAGCTTAGCGGCAGGTCGGGAGACGCATGAGCAGTTCTTC. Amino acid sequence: CASSLAAGRETHEQFF.